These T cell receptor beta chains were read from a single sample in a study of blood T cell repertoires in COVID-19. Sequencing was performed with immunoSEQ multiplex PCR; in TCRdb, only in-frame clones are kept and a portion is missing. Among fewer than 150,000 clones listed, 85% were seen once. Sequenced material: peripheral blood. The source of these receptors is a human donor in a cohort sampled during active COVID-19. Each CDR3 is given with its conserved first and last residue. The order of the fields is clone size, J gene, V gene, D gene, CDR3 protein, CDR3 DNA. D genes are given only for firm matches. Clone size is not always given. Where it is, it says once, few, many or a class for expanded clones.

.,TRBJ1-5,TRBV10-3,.,CAISESNVRPQHF,TGTGCCATCAGTGAGTCGAACGTGCGGCCCCAGCATTTT
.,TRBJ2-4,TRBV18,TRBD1,CASSPPERGLDKNIQYF,TGTGCCAGCTCACCCCCCGAGAGGGGGCTGGACAAAAACATTCAGTACTTC
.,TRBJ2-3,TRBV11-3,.,CASSFTGDTQYF,TGTGCCAGCAGCTTTACGGGAGATACGCAGTATTTT
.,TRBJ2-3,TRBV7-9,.,CASSLALGGDTQYF,TGTGCCAGCAGCTTAGCACTAGGCGGGGATACGCAGTATTTT
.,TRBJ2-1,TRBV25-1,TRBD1,CASSELGQGVGNEQFF,TGTGCCAGCAGTGAGCTGGGACAGGGCGTTGGCAATGAGCAGTTCTTC
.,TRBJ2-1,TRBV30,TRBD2,CAWSVWTSGGALIYNEQFF,TGTGCCTGGAGTGTATGGACTAGCGGGGGGGCCCTAATCTACAATGAGCAGTTCTTC
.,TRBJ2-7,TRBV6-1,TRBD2,CASSEGLVAGDYEQYF,TGTGCCAGCAGTGAAGGGTTAGTAGCGGGGGACTACGAGCAGTACTTC
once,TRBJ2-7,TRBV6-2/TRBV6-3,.,CASSYRGEQYF,TGTGCCAGCAGTTACAGGGGCGAGCAGTACTTC
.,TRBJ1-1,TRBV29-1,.,CSVWTRNTEAFF,TGCAGCGTGTGGACAAGGAACACTGAAGCTTTCTTT
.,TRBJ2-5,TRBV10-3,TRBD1,CAISPGQGGETQYF,TGTGCCATCAGTCCGGGACAGGGTGGCGAGACCCAGTACTTC
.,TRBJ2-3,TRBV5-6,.,CASSSIGPGKDTQYF,TGTGCCAGCAGCTCCATTGGACCAGGGAAAGATACGCAGTATTTT
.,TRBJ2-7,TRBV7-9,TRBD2,CASSWGLSSYEQYF,TGTGCCAGCAGCTGGGGACTATCTTCCTACGAGCAGTACTTC
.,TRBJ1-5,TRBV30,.,CAWSPPLRGQPQHF,TGTGCCTGGAGCCCACCCCTTAGGGGTCAGCCCCAGCATTTT
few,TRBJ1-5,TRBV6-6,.,CASSYSSAGSNQPQHF,TGTGCCAGCAGTTACTCATCAGCGGGTAGCAATCAGCCCCAGCATTTT
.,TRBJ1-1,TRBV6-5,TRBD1,CASRGQGGNTEAFF,TGTGCCAGCAGGGGACAGGGGGGGAACACTGAAGCTTTCTTT
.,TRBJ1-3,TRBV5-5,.,CASNLTPRGGNTIYF,TGTGCCAGCAACCTTACCCCGCGGGGTGGAAACACCATATATTTT
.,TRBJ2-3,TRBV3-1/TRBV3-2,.,CASSQWRADGTDTQYF,TGTGCCAGCAGCCAATGGCGAGCGGATGGCACAGATACGCAGTATTTT
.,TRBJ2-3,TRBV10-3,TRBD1,CAISESGQGDRDTQYF,TGTGCCATCAGTGAGTCGGGACAGGGGGATCGAGATACGCAGTATTTT
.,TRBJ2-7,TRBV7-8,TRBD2,CASSPGLVLREQYF,TGTGCCAGCAGCCCCGGACTAGTCCTACGAGAGCAGTACTTC
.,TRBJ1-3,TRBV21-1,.,CASSEKRDRCSGNTIYF,TGTGCCAGCAGCGAAAAGAGGGACAGGTGCTCTGGAAACACCATATATTTT
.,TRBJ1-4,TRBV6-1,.,CASSERVAEKLFF,TGTGCCAGCAGTGAACGGGTGGCGGAAAAACTGTTTTTT
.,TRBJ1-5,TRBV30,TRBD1,CAWSEQGDQPQHF,TGTGCCTGGAGTGAGCAGGGGGATCAGCCCCAGCATTTT
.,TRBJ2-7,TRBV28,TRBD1,CASSGTASSYEQYF,TGTGCCAGCAGCGGGACAGCTAGCTCCTACGAGCAGTACTTC
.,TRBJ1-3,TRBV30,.,CGNSWGNTIYF,TGTGGCAACAGTTGGGGAAACACCATATATTTT
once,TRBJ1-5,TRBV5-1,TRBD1,CASSLQGEQPQHF,TGCGCCAGCAGCTTGCAGGGGGAGCAGCCCCAGCATTTT
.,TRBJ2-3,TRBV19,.,CASRAGSTDTQYF,TGTGCCAGTAGGGCGGGGAGCACAGATACGCAGTATTTT
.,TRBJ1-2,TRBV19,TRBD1,CASSTGTGGYGYTF,TGTGCCAGTAGCACCGGGACAGGGGGCTATGGCTACACCTTC
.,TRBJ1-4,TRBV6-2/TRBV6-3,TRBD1,CASSHGGTGNEKLFF,TGTGCCAGCAGCCACGGGGGGACAGGGAATGAAAAACTGTTTTTT
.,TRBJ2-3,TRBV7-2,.,CASSLHSTNPGDTQYF,TGTGCCAGCAGCTTACATTCGACTAACCCCGGGGATACGCAGTATTTT
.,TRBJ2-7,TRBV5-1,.,CASSPASGHTYEQYF,TGCGCCAGCAGCCCTGCTTCAGGCCATACCTACGAGCAGTACTTC
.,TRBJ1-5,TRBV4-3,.,CASSPKRGGSNQPQHF,TGCGCCAGCAGCCCTAAGCGGGGGGGCAGCAATCAGCCCCAGCATTTT
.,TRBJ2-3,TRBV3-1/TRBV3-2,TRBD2,CASSRSGGGTDTQYF,TGTGCCAGCAGCCGCAGCGGGGGGGGCACAGATACGCAGTATTTT
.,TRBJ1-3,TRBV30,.,CAWSLREGRGNTIYF,TGTGCCTGGAGTCTCCGGGAGGGGCGCGGAAACACCATATATTTT
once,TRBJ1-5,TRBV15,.,CATSRAWGRGVINQPQHF,TGTGCCACCAGCAGGGCTTGGGGCAGGGGAGTGATCAATCAGCCCCAGCATTTT
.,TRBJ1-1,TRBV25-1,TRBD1,CASSRGQGVTEAFF,TGTGCCAGCAGCCGGGGACAGGGGGTCACTGAAGCTTTCTTT
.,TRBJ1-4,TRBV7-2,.,CASSSHGVGEKLFF,TGTGCCAGCAGCAGCCACGGGGTAGGGGAAAAACTGTTTTTT
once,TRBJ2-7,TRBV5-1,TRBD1,CASSSGTGEVEQYF,TGCGCCAGCAGCTCCGGGACAGGGGAGGTCGAGCAGTACTTC
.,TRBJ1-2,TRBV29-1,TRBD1,CSVRDRPGGYTF,TGCAGCGTCAGGGACAGACCTGGGGGCTACACCTTC
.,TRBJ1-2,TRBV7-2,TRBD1,CASSLSGGRLRGLTF,TGTGCCAGCAGCTTATCGGGCGGGCGACTCAGGGGGCTGACCTTC
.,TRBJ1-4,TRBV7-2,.,CASRGGLRATNEKLFF,TGTGCCAGCAGGGGAGGGTTAAGGGCAACTAATGAAAAACTGTTTTTT
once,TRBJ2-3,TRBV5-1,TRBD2,CASSRNWNPSGPTDTQYF,TGCGCCAGCAGCAGAAACTGGAACCCTAGCGGGCCCACAGATACGCAGTATTTT
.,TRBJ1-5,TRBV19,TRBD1,CASSKPGQFNQPQHF,TGTGCCAGTAGCAAACCGGGACAGTTTAATCAGCCCCAGCATTTT
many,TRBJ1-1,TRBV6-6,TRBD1,CASSWTGNTEAFF,TGTGCCAGCAGTTGGACAGGGAACACTGAAGCTTTCTTT